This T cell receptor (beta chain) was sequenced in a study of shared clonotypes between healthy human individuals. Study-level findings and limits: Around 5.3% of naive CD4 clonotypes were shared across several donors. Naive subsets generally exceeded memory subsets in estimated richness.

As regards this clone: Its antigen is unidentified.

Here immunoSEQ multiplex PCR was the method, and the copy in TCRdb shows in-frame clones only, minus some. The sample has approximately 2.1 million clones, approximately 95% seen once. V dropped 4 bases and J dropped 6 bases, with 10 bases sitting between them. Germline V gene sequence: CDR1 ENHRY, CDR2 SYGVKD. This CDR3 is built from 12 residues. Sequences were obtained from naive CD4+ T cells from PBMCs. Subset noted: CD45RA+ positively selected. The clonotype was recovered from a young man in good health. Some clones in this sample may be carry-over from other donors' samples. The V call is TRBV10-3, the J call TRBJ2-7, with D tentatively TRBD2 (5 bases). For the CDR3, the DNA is TGTGCCATCAGTGGAGAGGGTGGCGAGCAGTACTTC. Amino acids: CAISGEGGEQYF.